This T cell receptor (beta chain) was profiled in a study of shared clonotypes between healthy human individuals. Whole-study results and caveats: Sequencing depth was expected to affect clonotype sharing among donors.

Generated by immunoSEQ multiplex PCR, the TCRdb table keeps only in-frame clones and is missing some. The sample lists around 700,000 clones; roughly 78% were seen once. With 5 bases clipped from V and 3 bases from J, the junction kept 11 bases outside the gene matches. This CDR3 has 18 residues. Germline CDR1 is MDHEN and CDR2 is SYDVKM. About this clone: Its matching antigen is unknown.

Input material: memory CD4+ T cells sorted from blood. Subset reported: CD45RA-negative fraction. This sequence joins TRBV28 and TRBJ2-3; TRBD2 agrees at 13 bases. This clonotype was obtained from a woman in her thirties in good health. The CDR3 region is CASSQPLWTSGRTDTQYF. CDR3 sequence (DNA): TGTGCCAGCAGTCAACCTCTCTGGACTAGCGGGAGAACAGATACGCAGTATTTT.